The rows below give T cell receptor beta chains drawn from one sample of a study of Graves' ophthalmopathy and Graves' hyperthyroidism. TCRdb reanalysed the multiplex PCR reads using MiXCR and keeps one entry per CDR3 protein. Of 900,000 to 1,200,000 distinct CDR3 sequences in the sample, 36% are singletons; the top ten hold roughly 10%. Sequencing used peripheral blood or thyroid tissue (not recorded which). These receptors all come from an adult man with Graves' hyperthyroidism. Each CDR3 is given with its conserved first and last residue. The D gene is left open where the match is weak. Size is omitted from some rows. Given values are once, few, many or a class for expanded clones.

d_call: .
j_call: TRBJ1-6
cdr3_length: 14
v_call: TRBV6-5
clone_size: .
cdr3_aa: CASSFAGGWSPLHF
cdr3_nt: TGTGCCAGCAGTTTCGCAGGAGGATGGTCACCCCTCCACTTT

d_call: TRBD1
j_call: TRBJ1-5
cdr3_length: 15
v_call: TRBV19
clone_size: many
cdr3_aa: CASGTGDEGNQPQHF
cdr3_nt: TGTGCCAGTGGAACAGGGGACGAGGGCAATCAGCCCCAGCATTTT

d_call: .
j_call: TRBJ2-5
cdr3_length: 13
v_call: TRBV7-9
clone_size: .
cdr3_aa: CASTPPGQETQYF
cdr3_nt: TGTGCCAGCACCCCCCCAGGGCAAGAGACCCAGTACTTC

d_call: TRBD2
j_call: TRBJ2-2
cdr3_length: 15
v_call: TRBV5-1
clone_size: few
cdr3_aa: CASSRIAGGTGELFF
cdr3_nt: TGCGCCAGCAGCAGGATAGCGGGAGGCACCGGGGAGCTGTTTTTT

d_call: TRBD1
j_call: TRBJ1-5
cdr3_length: 15
v_call: TRBV19
clone_size: many
cdr3_aa: CASSGLDRANQPQHF
cdr3_nt: TGTGCCAGTAGTGGCTTAGACAGGGCCAATCAGCCCCAGCATTTT

d_call: .
j_call: TRBJ2-5
cdr3_length: 16
v_call: TRBV11-2
clone_size: many
cdr3_aa: CASSRGRLGQQETQYF
cdr3_nt: TGTGCCAGCAGTCGAGGGCGTCTTGGGCAACAAGAGACCCAGTACTTC

d_call: .
j_call: TRBJ2-6
cdr3_length: 11
v_call: TRBV12-3/TRBV12-4
clone_size: many
cdr3_aa: CASSSGNVLTF
cdr3_nt: TGTGCCAGCAGTTCCGGCAACGTCCTGACTTTC

d_call: .
j_call: TRBJ2-2
cdr3_length: 14
v_call: TRBV9
clone_size: few
cdr3_aa: CASSDAVGGGELFF
cdr3_nt: TGTGCCAGCAGTGACGCGGTGGGAGGCGGGGAGCTGTTTTTT

d_call: .
j_call: TRBJ2-7
cdr3_length: 14
v_call: TRBV10-2
clone_size: .
cdr3_aa: CASSLSIRVYEQYF
cdr3_nt: TGTGCCAGCAGTTTATCGATTAGGGTCTACGAGCAGTACTTC

d_call: TRBD2
j_call: TRBJ2-7
cdr3_length: 14
v_call: TRBV6-5
clone_size: .
cdr3_aa: CASSDGLDSYEQYF
cdr3_nt: TGTGCCAGCAGTGACGGACTAGACTCCTACGAGCAGTACTTC

d_call: .
j_call: TRBJ1-6
cdr3_length: 15
v_call: TRBV2
clone_size: many
cdr3_aa: CASSPRDIGNSPLHF
cdr3_nt: TGTGCCAGCAGCCCTAGGGACATTGGGAATTCACCCCTCCACTTT

d_call: .
j_call: TRBJ1-2
cdr3_length: 12
v_call: TRBV24-1
clone_size: .
cdr3_aa: CATSLGVYGYTF
cdr3_nt: TGTGCCACCAGTCTAGGGGTTTATGGCTACACCTTC

d_call: .
j_call: TRBJ1-5
cdr3_length: 14
v_call: TRBV19
clone_size: many
cdr3_aa: CASTRWDNNQPQHF
cdr3_nt: TGTGCCAGTACGAGATGGGACAACAATCAGCCCCAGCATTTT

d_call: TRBD1
j_call: TRBJ2-2
cdr3_length: 15
v_call: TRBV24-1
clone_size: few
cdr3_aa: CATRPGQINTGELFF
cdr3_nt: TGTGCCACCAGACCGGGACAGATAAACACCGGGGAGCTGTTTTTT

d_call: .
j_call: TRBJ1-4
cdr3_length: 14
v_call: TRBV20-1
clone_size: .
cdr3_aa: CSARHISTNEKLFF
cdr3_nt: TGCAGTGCTAGGCACATAAGTACTAATGAAAAACTGTTTTTT

d_call: .
j_call: TRBJ1-5
cdr3_length: 12
v_call: TRBV19
clone_size: many
cdr3_aa: CASSLLERPQHF
cdr3_nt: TGTGCCAGTAGTTTGCTTGAAAGGCCCCAGCATTTT

d_call: TRBD1
j_call: TRBJ2-6
cdr3_length: 17
v_call: TRBV20-1
clone_size: many
cdr3_aa: CSARKGTGGSGANVLTF
cdr3_nt: TGCAGTGCCAGAAAAGGGACAGGGGGCTCTGGGGCCAACGTCCTGACTTTC

d_call: .
j_call: TRBJ2-2
cdr3_length: 15
v_call: TRBV25-1
clone_size: .
cdr3_aa: CASSEYGLPAGELFF
cdr3_nt: TGTGCCAGCAGTGAATACGGCCTACCCGCCGGGGAGCTGTTTTTT

d_call: .
j_call: TRBJ2-7
cdr3_length: 15
v_call: TRBV7-2
clone_size: many
cdr3_aa: CASSLAGLGPYEQYF
cdr3_nt: TGTGCCAGCAGTCTAGCAGGTTTAGGGCCCTACGAGCAGTACTTC

d_call: TRBD2
j_call: TRBJ2-5
cdr3_length: 14
v_call: TRBV6-6
clone_size: many
cdr3_aa: CASRPSGGQETQYF
cdr3_nt: TGTGCCAGCAGACCTAGCGGGGGACAAGAGACCCAGTACTTC

d_call: .
j_call: TRBJ1-2
cdr3_length: 13
v_call: TRBV5-1
clone_size: few
cdr3_aa: CASSLGKDLGYTF
cdr3_nt: TGCGCCAGCAGTTTGGGGAAGGACCTTGGCTACACCTTC

d_call: .
j_call: TRBJ2-5
cdr3_length: 10
v_call: TRBV6-4
clone_size: .
cdr3_aa: CATPSETQYF
cdr3_nt: TGTGCCACCCCCAGTGAGACCCAGTACTTC

d_call: TRBD1
j_call: TRBJ1-5
cdr3_length: 15
v_call: TRBV28
clone_size: .
cdr3_aa: CASTSDRVVRQPQHF
cdr3_nt: TGTGCCAGCACCTCGGACAGGGTGGTACGTCAGCCCCAGCATTTT

d_call: .
j_call: TRBJ1-3
cdr3_length: 14
v_call: TRBV6-5
clone_size: .
cdr3_aa: CASSDPLSGNTIYF
cdr3_nt: TGTGCCAGCAGCGACCCCCTCTCTGGAAACACCATATATTTT

d_call: .
j_call: TRBJ2-2
cdr3_length: 15
v_call: TRBV19
clone_size: few
cdr3_aa: CASSIEWQLTGELFF
cdr3_nt: TGTGCCAGTAGTATAGAGTGGCAACTCACCGGGGAGCTGTTTTTT

d_call: .
j_call: TRBJ2-5
cdr3_length: 14
v_call: TRBV7-9
clone_size: .
cdr3_aa: CASGGGTVQETQYF
cdr3_nt: TGTGCCAGCGGGGGGGGGACAGTCCAAGAGACCCAGTACTTC

d_call: .
j_call: TRBJ2-5
cdr3_length: 12
v_call: TRBV29-1
clone_size: many
cdr3_aa: CSVDEGSETQYF
cdr3_nt: TGCAGCGTTGATGAGGGATCGGAGACCCAGTACTTC

d_call: .
j_call: TRBJ2-5
cdr3_length: 13
v_call: TRBV5-6
clone_size: .
cdr3_aa: CASSWGGSETQYF
cdr3_nt: TGTGCCAGCAGCTGGGGGGGCTCTGAGACCCAGTACTTC

d_call: .
j_call: TRBJ1-1
cdr3_length: 15
v_call: TRBV5-8
clone_size: few
cdr3_aa: CASSHDRRTNTEAFF
cdr3_nt: TGTGCCAGCAGCCATGACAGGAGAACGAACACTGAAGCTTTCTTT

d_call: TRBD2
j_call: TRBJ2-7
cdr3_length: 14
v_call: TRBV9
clone_size: many
cdr3_aa: CASNLAGESHEQYF
cdr3_nt: TGTGCCAGCAACCTAGCGGGAGAATCCCACGAGCAGTACTTC

d_call: .
j_call: TRBJ1-6
cdr3_length: 13
v_call: TRBV9
clone_size: many
cdr3_aa: CASSPGPFSPLHF
cdr3_nt: TGTGCCAGCAGTCCGGGACCATTTTCACCCCTCCACTTT

d_call: TRBD1
j_call: TRBJ2-5
cdr3_length: 16
v_call: TRBV24-1
clone_size: many
cdr3_aa: CATSDSLGQGEETQYF
cdr3_nt: TGTGCCACCAGTGATTCCCTGGGACAGGGGGAAGAGACCCAGTACTTC

d_call: .
j_call: TRBJ2-7
cdr3_length: 14
v_call: TRBV6-5
clone_size: .
cdr3_aa: CASKMDGAPVEQYF
cdr3_nt: TGTGCCAGCAAAATGGACGGAGCCCCGGTCGAGCAGTACTTC

d_call: TRBD1
j_call: TRBJ2-7
cdr3_length: 14
v_call: TRBV20-1
clone_size: few
cdr3_aa: CSARDRGFSYEQYF
cdr3_nt: TGCAGTGCTAGGGACAGGGGGTTCTCCTACGAGCAGTACTTC

d_call: .
j_call: TRBJ1-6
cdr3_length: 14
v_call: TRBV7-9
clone_size: .
cdr3_aa: CANSLYKAYSPLHF
cdr3_nt: TGTGCCAACAGCTTATATAAGGCCTATTCACCCCTCCACTTT

d_call: TRBD2
j_call: TRBJ2-5
cdr3_length: 14
v_call: TRBV6-6
clone_size: .
cdr3_aa: CAIRGLAGQETQYF
cdr3_nt: TGTGCCATCCGGGGACTAGCGGGCCAAGAGACCCAGTACTTC

d_call: TRBD1
j_call: TRBJ1-2
cdr3_length: 15
v_call: TRBV7-9
clone_size: many
cdr3_aa: CASSQPGQGKDGYTF
cdr3_nt: TGTGCCAGCAGCCAGCCGGGACAGGGAAAGGATGGCTACACCTTC

d_call: .
j_call: TRBJ1-1
cdr3_length: 14
v_call: TRBV15
clone_size: .
cdr3_aa: CATSYWGGAAEAFF
cdr3_nt: TGTGCCACCAGCTACTGGGGGGGCGCGGCTGAAGCTTTCTTT

d_call: TRBD1
j_call: TRBJ1-4
cdr3_length: 13
v_call: TRBV11-2
clone_size: .
cdr3_aa: CASEGTANEKLFF
cdr3_nt: TGTGCCAGCGAAGGGACAGCTAATGAAAAACTGTTTTTT

d_call: .
j_call: TRBJ1-2
cdr3_length: 13
v_call: TRBV7-2
clone_size: .
cdr3_aa: CASSRTVPPGYTF
cdr3_nt: TGTGCCAGCAGCCGGACGGTGCCCCCTGGCTACACCTTC

d_call: .
j_call: TRBJ1-5
cdr3_length: 14
v_call: TRBV10-3
clone_size: many
cdr3_aa: CAIRQGLGNQPQHF
cdr3_nt: TGTGCCATCAGACAGGGCCTGGGCAATCAGCCCCAGCATTTT